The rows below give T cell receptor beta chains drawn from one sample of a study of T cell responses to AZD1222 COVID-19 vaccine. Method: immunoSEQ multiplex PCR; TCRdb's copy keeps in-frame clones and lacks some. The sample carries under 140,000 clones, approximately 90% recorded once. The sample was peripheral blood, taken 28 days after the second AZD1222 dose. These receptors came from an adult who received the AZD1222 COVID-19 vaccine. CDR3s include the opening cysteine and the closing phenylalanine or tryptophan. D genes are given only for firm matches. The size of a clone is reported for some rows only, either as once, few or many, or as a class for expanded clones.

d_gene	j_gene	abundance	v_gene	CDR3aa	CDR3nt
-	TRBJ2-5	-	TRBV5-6	CASSYGETQYF	TGTGCCAGCAGCTATGGGGAGACCCAGTACTTC
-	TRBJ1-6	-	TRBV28	CASSPDNYNSPLHF	TGTGCCAGCAGCCCGGACAATTATAATTCACCCCTCCACTTT
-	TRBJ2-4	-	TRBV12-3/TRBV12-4	CASTDNRDLQYF	TGTGCCAGCACCGACAACCGGGACCTACAGTACTTC
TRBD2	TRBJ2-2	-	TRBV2	CARRTSGLTGELFF	TGTGCCAGAAGGACTAGCGGACTCACCGGGGAGCTGTTTTTT
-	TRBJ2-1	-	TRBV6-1	CASSETGSFYNEQFF	TGTGCCAGCAGTGAAACAGGCAGCTTCTACAATGAGCAGTTCTTC
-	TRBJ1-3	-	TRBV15	CATSRDWWGSSGNTIYF	TGTGCCACCAGCAGAGATTGGTGGGGATCCTCTGGAAACACCATATATTTT
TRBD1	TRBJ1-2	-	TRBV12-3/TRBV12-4	CASSSGQVGYTF	TGTGCCAGCAGTTCCGGACAGGTGGGCTACACCTTC
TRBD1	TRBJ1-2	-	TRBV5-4	CASSLERDSNYGYTF	TGTGCCAGCAGCTTGGAAAGGGACAGTAACTATGGCTACACCTTC
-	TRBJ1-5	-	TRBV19	CASSPLRDGGNLGNQPQHF	TGTGCCAGTAGTCCGCTACGAGACGGGGGAAACCTGGGGAATCAGCCCCAGCATTTT
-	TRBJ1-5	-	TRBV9	CASSLGVLGNQPQHF	TGTGCCAGCAGCCTGGGGGTTTTGGGCAATCAGCCCCAGCATTTT
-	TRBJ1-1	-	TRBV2	CASSLEGLNTEAFF	TGTGCCAGCAGCCTAGAGGGGTTGAACACTGAAGCTTTCTTT
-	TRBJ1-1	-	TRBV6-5	CASSYSAAQRAEAFF	TGTGCCAGCAGTTACTCCGCGGCGCAGCGGGCTGAAGCTTTCTTT
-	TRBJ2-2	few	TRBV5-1	CASEGADRLGGGELFF	TGCGCCAGTGAGGGAGCGGACCGGCTCGGGGGCGGGGAGCTGTTTTTT
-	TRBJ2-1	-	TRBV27	CASSLRTAGQFF	TGTGCCAGCAGTCTCCGGACAGCCGGCCAGTTCTTC
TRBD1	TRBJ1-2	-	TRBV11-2	CASSLEGQGYGYTF	TGTGCCAGCAGCTTAGAAGGACAGGGCTATGGCTACACCTTC
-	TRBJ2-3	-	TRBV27	CASSLPTPTGNPADTQYF	TGTGCCAGCAGTTTACCTACCCCAACAGGGAACCCCGCAGATACGCAGTATTTT
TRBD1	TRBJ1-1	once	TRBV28	CASSAPGTGFNSEAFF	TGTGCCAGCAGTGCACCCGGGACAGGGTTCAACTCCGAAGCTTTCTTT
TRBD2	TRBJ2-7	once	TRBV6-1	CASSEGREGRNEQYF	TGTGCCAGCAGTGAAGGTAGGGAGGGTAGGAACGAGCAGTACTTC
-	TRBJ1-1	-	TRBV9	CASSTDRGLNTEAFF	TGTGCCAGCAGTACTGATAGGGGACTGAACACTGAAGCTTTCTTT
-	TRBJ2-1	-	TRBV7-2	CASSLDAYNEQFF	TGTGCCAGCAGCTTAGATGCCTACAATGAGCAGTTCTTC
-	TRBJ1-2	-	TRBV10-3	CAISESIFDTYGYTF	TGTGCCATCAGTGAGTCGATCTTTGACACCTATGGCTACACCTTC
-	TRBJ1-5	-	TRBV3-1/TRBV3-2	CASSLNFGRGQPQHF	TGTGCCAGCAGCCTAAACTTCGGTCGGGGACAGCCCCAGCATTTT
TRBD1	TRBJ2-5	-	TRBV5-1	CASSLGGQIQETQYF	TGCGCCAGCAGCTTGGGGGGACAGATACAAGAGACCCAGTACTTC
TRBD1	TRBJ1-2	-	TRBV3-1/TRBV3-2	CASSQAATGDNYGYTF	TGTGCCAGCAGCCAGGCCGCGACAGGGGACAACTATGGCTACACCTTC
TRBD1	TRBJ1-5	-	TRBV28	CASTLGGPEAQHF	TGTGCCAGCACCCTAGGGGGCCCCGAAGCCCAGCATTTT
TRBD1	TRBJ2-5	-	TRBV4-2	CASSQDSGQGGETQYF	TGTGCCAGCAGCCAAGATTCGGGACAGGGAGGAGAGACCCAGTACTTC
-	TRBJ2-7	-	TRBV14	CASSHGLGTYEQYF	TGTGCCAGCAGCCACGGGCTTGGAACGTACGAGCAGTACTTC
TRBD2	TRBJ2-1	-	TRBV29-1	CSVEGRDGRSQFF	TGCAGCGTTGAAGGGAGGGACGGGAGGTCGCAGTTCTTC
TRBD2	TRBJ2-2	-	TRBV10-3	CAISLAGGNTGELFF	TGTGCCATCAGTTTAGCGGGTGGGAACACCGGGGAGCTGTTTTTT
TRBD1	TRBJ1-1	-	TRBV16	CASSQLRGRGTEAFF	TGTGCCAGCAGCCAATTAAGGGGGCGTGGGACTGAAGCTTTCTTT
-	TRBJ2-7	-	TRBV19	CASSVDYRQYEQYF	TGTGCCAGTAGTGTTGATTATCGGCAGTACGAGCAGTACTTC
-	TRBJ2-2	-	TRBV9	CASSPLTRSGLNTGELFF	TGTGCCAGCAGCCCTCTCACCCGGAGCGGACTGAACACCGGGGAGCTGTTTTTT
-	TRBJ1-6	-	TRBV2	CASSEEGLGNSPLHF	TGTGCCAGCAGTGAAGAGGGGTTAGGTAATTCACCCCTCCACTTT
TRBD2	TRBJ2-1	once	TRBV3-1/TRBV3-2	CASSHGLAGTEQFF	TGTGCCAGCAGCCACGGACTAGCGGGAACCGAGCAGTTCTTC
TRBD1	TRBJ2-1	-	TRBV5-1	CASSSTGQEEDEQFF	TGCGCCAGCAGCTCTACCGGACAGGAGGAGGATGAGCAGTTCTTC
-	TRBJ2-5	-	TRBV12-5	CASGLGSLSGNQETQYF	TGTGCTAGTGGTTTGGGGAGTCTTTCGGGTAACCAAGAGACCCAGTACTTC
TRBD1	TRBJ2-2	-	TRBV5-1	CASSLGTGGGELFF	TGCGCCAGCAGCTTGGGCACAGGGGGCGGGGAGCTGTTTTTT
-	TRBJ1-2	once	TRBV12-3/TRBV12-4	CASSLEGDTGYTF	TGTGCCAGCAGTTTGGAAGGGGACACCGGCTACACCTTC
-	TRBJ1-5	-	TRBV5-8	CASTPLGQPQHF	TGTGCCAGCACCCCGCTGGGTCAGCCCCAGCATTTT
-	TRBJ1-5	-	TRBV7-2	CASSLALYSNQPQHF	TGTGCCAGCAGCTTAGCGTTATATAGCAATCAGCCCCAGCATTTT
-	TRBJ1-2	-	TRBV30	CAWSGGNYGYTF	TGTGCCTGGAGTGGCGGTAACTATGGCTACACCTTC
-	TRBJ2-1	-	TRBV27	CASTPNRESYNEQFF	TGTGCCAGCACTCCGAACAGGGAAAGCTACAATGAGCAGTTCTTC
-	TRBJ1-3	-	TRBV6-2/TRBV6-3	CASSRTGSGNTIYF	TGTGCCAGCAGCCGTACAGGGTCTGGAAACACCATATATTTT
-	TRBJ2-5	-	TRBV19	CASSGRRETQYF	TGTGCCAGTAGTGGTAGGCGGGAGACCCAGTACTTC
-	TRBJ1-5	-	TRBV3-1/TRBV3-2	CASSQGSNQPQHF	TGTGCCAGCAGCCAAGGGAGCAATCAGCCCCAGCATTTT